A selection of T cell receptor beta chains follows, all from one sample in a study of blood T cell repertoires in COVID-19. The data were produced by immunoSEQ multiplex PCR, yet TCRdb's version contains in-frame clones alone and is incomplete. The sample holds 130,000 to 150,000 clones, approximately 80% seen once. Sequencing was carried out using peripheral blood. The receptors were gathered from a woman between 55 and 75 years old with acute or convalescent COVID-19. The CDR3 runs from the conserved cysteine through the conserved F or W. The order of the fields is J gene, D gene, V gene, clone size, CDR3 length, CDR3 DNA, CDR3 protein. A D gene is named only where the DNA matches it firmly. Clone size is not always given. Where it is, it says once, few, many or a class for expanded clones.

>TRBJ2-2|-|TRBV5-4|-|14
TGTGCCAGCAGCGCCGGAGGGAACACCGGGGAGCTGTTTTTT
CASSAGGNTGELFF
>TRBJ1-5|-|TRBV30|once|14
TGTGCCTGGAGTGTGGGGAGCGGGAATCCGCCCCAGCATTTT
CAWSVGSGNPPQHF
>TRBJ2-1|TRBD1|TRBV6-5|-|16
TGTGCCAGCAGTTACTCCGGGACAGGGGCCTACAATGAGCAGTTCTTC
CASSYSGTGAYNEQFF
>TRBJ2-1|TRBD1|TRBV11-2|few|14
TGTGCCAGCAGCCCGACAGGGTCCTACAATGAGCAGTTCTTC
CASSPTGSYNEQFF
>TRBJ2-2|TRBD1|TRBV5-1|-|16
TGCGCCAGCAGCTCAGAATGGACAGGGGGCACCGGGGAGCTGTTTTTT
CASSSEWTGGTGELFF
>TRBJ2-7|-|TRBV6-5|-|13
TGTGCCAGCACCAAAGGGGTTTTCTACGAGCAGTACTTC
CASTKGVFYEQYF
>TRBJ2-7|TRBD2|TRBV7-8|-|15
TGTGCCAGCAGCATGGGACTAGCGGCCTCCTACGAGCAGTACTTC
CASSMGLAASYEQYF
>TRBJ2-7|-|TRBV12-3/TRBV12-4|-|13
TGTGCCAGCAGTTTGTTTCGCCCTAACGAGCAGTACTTC
CASSLFRPNEQYF
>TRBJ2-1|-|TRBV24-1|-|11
TGTGCCACCAGTAAGCAGGGTGAGCAGTTCTTC
CATSKQGEQFF
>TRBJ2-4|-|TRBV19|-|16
TGTGCCAGTAGTATTCGAACAAGCGGTTACCAAAACATTCAGTACTTC
CASSIRTSGYQNIQYF
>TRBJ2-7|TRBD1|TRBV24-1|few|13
TGTGCCACCAGCGGACAGGGATCCTACGAGCAGTACTTC
CATSGQGSYEQYF
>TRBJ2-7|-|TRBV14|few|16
TGTGCCAGCAGTCCAACCAAGGGAGGTCTACCCTACGAGCAGTACTTC
CASSPTKGGLPYEQYF
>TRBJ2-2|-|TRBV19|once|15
TGTGCCAGTAGAGGGGTCCAGGCGAACACCGGGGAGCTGTTTTTT
CASRGVQANTGELFF
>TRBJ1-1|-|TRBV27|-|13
TGTGCCAGCAGTTTATTAGGGGGTACTGAAGCTTTCTTT
CASSLLGGTEAFF
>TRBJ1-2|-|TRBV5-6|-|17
TGTGCCAGCAGCTCTATAAGCGGTTCACGGCGGCTGTATGGCTACACCTTC
CASSSISGSRRLYGYTF
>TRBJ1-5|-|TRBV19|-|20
TGTGCCAGTAGGTTAAGAACAGGGTCTCGTGCTGAGTTAATACTTCAGCCCCAGCATTTT
CASRLRTGSRAELILQPQHF
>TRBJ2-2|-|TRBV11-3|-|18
TGTGCCAGCAGCACCAGACTAGTCCCCGGAGTCCGCGCAGGGGAGCTGTTTTTT
CASSTRLVPGVRAGELFF
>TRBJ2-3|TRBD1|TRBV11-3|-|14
TGTGCCAGCAGCCGGACAGGGTTGGGAGATACGCAGTATTTT
CASSRTGLGDTQYF
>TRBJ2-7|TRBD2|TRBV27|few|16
TGTGCCAGCAGTCCTCTAATAGCGGGAGGACTATACGAGCAGTACTTC
CASSPLIAGGLYEQYF
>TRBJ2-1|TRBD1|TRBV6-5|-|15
TGTGCCAGCCAAGCCGGGACAGGGAGCGGGAATGAGCAGTTCTTC
CASQAGTGSGNEQFF
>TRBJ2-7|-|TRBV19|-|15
TGTGCCAGTAGTCGCCGACCCAAGGGGTCCTACGAGCAGTACTTC
CASSRRPKGSYEQYF
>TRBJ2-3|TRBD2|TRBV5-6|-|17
TGTGCCAGCAGCCCCCGACTAGCGGGGGGTAGCACAGATACGCAGTATTTT
CASSPRLAGGSTDTQYF
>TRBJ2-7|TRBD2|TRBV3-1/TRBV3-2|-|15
TGTGCCAGCAGCCAGGGACTAGCGGGGCTATACGAGCAGTACTTC
CASSQGLAGLYEQYF